Shown below are 27 T cell receptor beta chains from a single sample sequenced in a study of blood T cell repertoires in COVID-19. Generated by immunoSEQ multiplex PCR, the TCRdb table keeps only in-frame clones and is missing some. Seen here are over 120,000 clones, about 82% observed once, and the top ten hold around 4.8%. Sequenced: peripheral blood. These receptors originate from an elderly woman with active or convalescent COVID-19.

The chain combines TRBV6-2 or TRBV6-3 with TRBJ1-1; D may be TRBD1 (5 bases). CDR1 and CDR2 (germline): MNHEY, SVGEGT. CDR3 length: 12 residues. V was trimmed by 4 bases and J by 7 bases, leaving 10 bases between them. The CDR3 nucleotides read TGTGCCAGCAGTTTGGGGCCGCTTGAAGCTTTCTTT. Protein product: CASSLGPLEAFF.

The chain has TRBV18 and TRBJ1-4, with D perhaps TRBD1 (6 bases). CDR1 is KGHSH, CDR2 LQKENI, per germline. V was shortened by 5 bases and J by 2 bases, with 15 bases between the two germline ends. This CDR3 is 16 amino acids long. The CDR3 sequence is CASSFNTGSTNEKLFF. The CDR3 DNA sequence: TGTGCCAGCTCATTTAATACAGGGTCCACTAATGAAAAACTGTTTTTT.

The rearrangement uses TRBV19 and TRBJ1-5, with 12 bases matching TRBD1. Germline assignment: CDR1 LNHDA and CDR2 SQIVND (reference sequence). The CDR3 totals 16 residues. J lost 1 base, V lost 6 bases, and 4 bases had no gene match. The DNA for the CDR3 is TGTGCCAGTAGAGGGACAGGGGGCTTCAGCAATCAGCCCCAGCATTTT. Protein product: CASRGTGGFSNQPQHF.

This chain connects TRBV28 to TRBJ1-2; no firm D call. The V and J ends lost 4 bases and 4 bases respectively, with 4 bases between them. CDR3 size: 11 residues. CDR1 is MDHEN, CDR2 SYDVKM, per germline. The CDR3 sequence: CASSSRYGYTF. DNA for the CDR3: TGTGCCAGCAGTTCCCGCTATGGCTACACCTTC.

Only one count was recorded for this clone. The chain is built from TRBV6-6 and TRBJ1-1; TRBD1 aligns across 8 bases. This CDR3 is built from 15 residues. The V gene end was trimmed by 4 bases and the J gene end by 5 bases; junction bases not matched to a gene: 9. The germline V gene has CDR1 MNHNY and CDR2 SVGAGI (reference sequence). CDR3 amino acids: CASSSAQGAWTEAFF. CDR3 DNA sequence: TGTGCCAGCAGTTCCGCCCAGGGGGCTTGGACTGAAGCTTTCTTT.

In its sample, this clone is medium-sized. The V call is TRBV2, the J call TRBJ1-5; 7 positions agree with TRBD1. The trim removed 6 bases at V and 3 bases at J, leaving 2 bases unmatched. Per germline, CDR1 SNHLY and CDR2 FYNNEI. This CDR3 has 13 amino acids. In DNA form, the CDR3 reads TGTGCCAGCAGCGGACAGGCCAATCAGCCCCAGCATTTT. This codes for CASSGQANQPQHF.

This rearrangement joins TRBV5-8 to TRBJ1-2; D is unresolved. This CDR3 has 15 amino acids. Germline-derived CDR1 and CDR2 are SGHTS and YDEGEE. Trimming removed 2 bases at V and 0 bases at J, with 11 bases between. The DNA for the CDR3 is TGTGCCAGCAGCTTAGGTTTCAGGTCTAACTATGGCTACACCTTC. Its protein is CASSLGFRSNYGYTF. The full variable domain, rest sourced from reference TRBV5-8 and TRBJ1-2, is EAGVTQSPTHLIKTRGQQATLRCSPISGHTSVYWYQQALGLGLQFLLWYDEGEERNRGNFPPRFSGRQFPNYSSELNVNALELEDSALYLCASSLGFRSNYGYTFGSGTRLTVV.

The CDR3 DNA sequence: TGTGCCAGCAGTTTCACAGGGGGGGGTAACTATGGCTACACCTTC. Translating it yields CASSFTGGGNYGYTF. The chain couples TRBV28 to TRBJ1-2; TRBD1 aligns across 8 bases. Germline CDR1 MDHEN, CDR2 SYDVKM. The CDR3 loop spans 15 amino acids. The J segment lost 1 base and the V segment lost 3 bases, leaving 4 bases of the junction unmatched.

This clone came up a few times. The chain is built from TRBV19 and TRBJ1-5, with TRBD1 matching 8 bases. Germline V gene data show CDR1 as LNHDA and CDR2 as SQIVND (reference sequence). Trimming at V came to 8 bases and at J to 5 bases, leaving 8 bases not matched to a gene. The CDR3 loop spans 14 amino acids. The chain's CDR3 is CASQDRDLYQPQHF. As DNA, the CDR3 is TGTGCCAGTCAGGACAGGGATCTCTATCAGCCCCAGCATTTT.

The chain is built from TRBV30 and TRBJ2-7; maybe TRBD1 (8 bases). The CDR3 covers 14 residues. Trimming shortened V by 4 bases and J by 3 bases, and 16 bases separated the two germline ends. CDR1 is GTSNPN, CDR2 SVGIG, per germline (reference sequence). This CDR3 reads CAWTQGGSLYEQYF. The CDR3 DNA reads TGTGCCTGGACACAGGGGGGGTCTCTCTACGAGCAGTACTTC.

The chain employs TRBV2 and TRBJ2-4, with D possibly being TRBD2 (5 bases). Trimming removed 9 bases at V and 0 bases at J, with 15 bases between. The CDR3 extends over 15 amino acids. Germline lookup yields CDR1 SNHLY and CDR2 FYNNEI. CDR3 protein: CASQWGALAKNIQYF. The CDR3 nucleotides are TGTGCCAGTCAATGGGGAGCATTAGCCAAAAACATTCAGTACTTC.

The V call is TRBV18, the J call TRBJ1-5, with 7 bases aligning to TRBD1. Germline loops: CDR1 KGHSH, CDR2 LQKENI. The CDR3 length is 15 residues. Trimming took 1 base from V and 7 from J; bases not matched to a gene: 7. This CDR3 is CASSPQGGNGQPQHF. The CDR3, as DNA: TGTGCCAGCTCACCACAAGGGGGCAACGGACAGCCCCAGCATTTT.

The chain combines TRBV7-9 with TRBJ2-1; 7 nucleotides line up with TRBD1. Germline assignment: CDR1 SEHNR and CDR2 FQNEAQ (reference sequence). V lost 6 bases to trimming and J lost 8 bases; unmatched junction nucleotides: 16. This CDR3 contains 16 residues. The CDR3 loop reads CASSEGRTGVDHEQFF. CDR3 coding DNA: TGTGCCAGCAGTGAAGGCCGTACAGGGGTTGATCATGAGCAGTTCTTC.

The chain couples TRBV6-2 or TRBV6-3 to TRBJ1-5, with D tentatively TRBD1 (6 bases). Germline CDR1 reads MNHEY; CDR2 reads SVGEGT. The CDR3 consists of 15 residues. Trimming took off 4 bases at V and 4 bases at J, with 14 bases between the two ends. This chain's CDR3 is CASSFTGHPNQPQHF. In DNA, the CDR3 is TGTGCCAGCAGTTTCACGGGACACCCAAATCAGCCCCAGCATTTT.

This chain connects TRBV6-5 to TRBJ1-1; D may be TRBD1 (6 bases). CDR1 and CDR2 (germline): MNHEY, SVGAGI. Trimming left V 7 bases short and J 7 bases short, with 22 bases between. The CDR3 length is 15 residues. The CDR3: CASTPTRTGRFEAFF. The CDR3 region has the DNA TGTGCCAGCACCCCAACTCGTACAGGGAGATTTGAAGCTTTCTTT.

The V gene is TRBV5-6, the J gene TRBJ2-5, with 12 bases fitting TRBD2. J was trimmed by 5 bases and V by 6 bases; bases with no gene match: 8. Germline CDR1 SGHDT, CDR2 YYEEEE. The CDR3 is made up of 15 amino acids. CDR3 amino acids: CASTDGLAGSETQYF. The CDR3 nucleotides read TGTGCCAGCACCGACGGACTAGCGGGGTCTGAGACCCAGTACTTC.

This clone was observed a handful of times. This chain links TRBV18 with TRBJ1-5; D is possibly TRBD1 (5 bases). The CDR3 runs to 15 residues. Trimming removed 1 base at V and 2 bases at J, with 9 bases between. Germline CDR1 is KGHSH and CDR2 is LQKENI. CDR3 DNA sequence: TGTGCCAGCTCACCACTGGGCAGGGGCAATCAGCCCCAGCATTTT. It codes for CASSPLGRGNQPQHF.

The V gene is TRBV28, the J gene TRBJ2-5, with TRBD2 identical over 9 bases. The V gene end was trimmed by 6 bases and the J gene end by 2 bases; junction bases not matched to a gene: 7. This CDR3 region has 15 residues. In germline, CDR1 is MDHEN, CDR2 SYDVKM. CDR3 bases: TGTGCCAGCAGCCCCCCCACTAGCGGGCAAGAGACCCAGTACTTC. Protein sequence: CASSPPTSGQETQYF. The full variable domain, in which reference TRBV28 and TRBJ2-5 provide the parts outside the CDR3, is DVKVTQSSRYLVKRTGEKVFLECVQDMDHENMFWYRQDPGLGLRLIYFSYDVKMKEKGDIPEGYSVSREKKERFSLILESASTNQTSMYLCASSPPTSGQETQYFGPGTRLLVL.

The V call is TRBV5-6, the J call TRBJ1-1, with D uncertain. Deletions cut 2 bases from V and 1 base from J, with 6 bases between. The CDR3 totals 13 residues. Germline loops: CDR1 SGHDT, CDR2 YYEEEE. The CDR3 reads CASSFRGNTEAFF. Here the CDR3 DNA reads TGTGCCAGCAGCTTTCGGGGGAACACTGAAGCTTTCTTT.

This chain joins TRBV7-8 and TRBJ1-5; TRBD1 matches 7 bases. Germline V gives CDR1 SGHVS, CDR2 FQNEAQ. Germline trimming cut 5 bases from V and 3 bases from J; bases unmatched to any gene: 10. The CDR3 is 16 residues long. In nucleotides, the CDR3 is TGTGCCAGCAGCCACCCAGGGGGTGTCTCCAATCAGCCCCAGCATTTT. This encodes CASSHPGGVSNQPQHF.

This chain joins TRBV5-1 and TRBJ1-6, with 10 bases matching TRBD1. V gave up 5 bases and J gave up 7 bases; unmatched junction bases: 9. Germline CDR1 and CDR2: SGHRS and YFSETQ. The CDR3 is 16 residues long. The CDR3 DNA reads TGCGCCAGCAGATCGACAGGGGGCAGATGGAATTCACCCCTCCACTTT. Amino acid sequence: CASRSTGGRWNSPLHF. Variable domain in full (rest from reference TRBV5-1 and TRBJ1-6): KAGVTQTPRYLIKTRGQQVTLSCSPISGHRSVSWYQQTPGQGLQFLFEYFSETQRNKGNFPGRFSGRQFSNSRSEMNVSTLELGDSALYLCASRSTGGRWNSPLHFGNGTRLTVT.

The genes are TRBV15 and TRBJ2-7, with 9 bases fitting TRBD2. The trim removed 2 bases at V and 7 bases at J, leaving 15 bases unmatched. Germline V lookup: CDR1 LNHNV, CDR2 YYDKDF (reference sequence). The CDR3 extends over 17 amino acids. CDR3 coding DNA: TGTGCCACCAGCAGACCAATAGCGGGGGCTCCCTTGGGGGAGCAGTACTTC. Its translation is CATSRPIAGAPLGEQYF.

The CDR3 DNA follows: TGTGCCAGCAGCCAAGACAGGAGAGGCGGGGGCCGCACAGATACGCAGTATTTT. It specifies CASSQDRRGGGRTDTQYF. The rearrangement uses TRBV4-2 and TRBJ2-3; possibly TRBD2 for D (7 bases). Trimming removed 0 bases at V and 1 base at J, with 17 bases between. The CDR3 length is 18 residues. Germline V gene sequence: CDR1 LGHNA, CDR2 YNFKEQ.

About this clone itself: Other DNA sequences from this sample encode an identical CDR3 as well. V usage is TRBV5-1 and J usage is TRBJ1-2; 10 nucleotides match TRBD1. The germline CDR1 and CDR2 sequences are SGHRS and YFSETQ. The CDR3 has 15 amino acids. Losses at the gene ends were 2 bases for V and 5 bases for J; bases not matched to a gene: 6. CDR3 region: CASSFTGTGDYGYTF. CDR3 in DNA: TGCGCCAGCAGCTTCACCGGGACAGGGGATTATGGCTACACCTTC.

CDR3 in amino acids: CASTRTSGGNTDTQYF. DNA for the CDR3: TGTGCCAGCACCCGGACTAGCGGGGGGAACACAGATACGCAGTATTTT. This chain joins TRBV18 and TRBJ2-3, with 14 bases identical to TRBD2. Trimming at V came to 8 bases and at J to 2 bases, leaving 6 bases not matched to a gene. The CDR3 is 16 amino acids. CDR1 is KGHSH, CDR2 LQKENI, per germline.

V usage is TRBV29-1 and J usage is TRBJ1-1; tentative D call: TRBD1 (6 bases). There are 13 residues in the CDR3. Between the trimmed V and J ends, which lost 6 bases and 1 base, there was a span of 12 bases. From germline, CDR1 is SQVTM and CDR2 ANQGSEA. This chain's CDR3 is CSVAGGPNTEAFF. DNA for the CDR3: TGCAGCGTGGCCGGGGGGCCGAACACTGAAGCTTTCTTT.

This clone was counted only a few times. The chain joins TRBV20-1 to TRBJ1-2, with 9 bases identical to TRBD1. The CDR3 totals 13 residues. V lost 3 bases to trimming and J lost 7 bases; unmatched junction nucleotides: 6. Germline V gene data show CDR1 as DFQATT and CDR2 as SNEGSKA (reference sequence). CDR3 protein: CSASTGTGSGYTF. The CDR3 DNA reads TGCAGTGCTAGTACCGGGACAGGGAGTGGCTACACCTTC.